This T cell receptor beta chain was recorded in a study of CD8+ T cells in alopecia areata. General study results and limits: Relative to mice, TCR sharing across patients was less clear, a difference possibly HLA-related. Across lesional scalp, and particularly alopecia totalis/universalis, clonality surpassed that of normal scalp.

This clone was detected only a few times. The target antigen is unknown. This CDR3 comprises 15 residues. Looked up from germline, CDR1 is SGHRS and CDR2 is YFSETQ. The V end was cut by 2 bases, the J end by 0 bases, with 9 bases between. From alopecia areata patients, lesional scalp punch biopsies and peripheral blood were collected. Extracted RNA was reverse transcribed, and the resulting cDNA served as sequencing template. Generated by immunoSEQ multiplex PCR, the TCRdb table keeps only in-frame clones and is missing some. The sample shows fewer than 90,000 clones, roughly half of them seen only once.

Material for sequencing was NKG2D-high CD8+ T cells sorted from blood. The chain carries TRBV5-1 and TRBJ1-5; D unclear. The sequence was collected from a human donor with alopecia areata. Here the CDR3 reads CASSLGGGSNQPQHF. CDR3 DNA: TGCGCCAGCAGCTTAGGAGGAGGTAGCAATCAGCCCCAGCATTTT. Full variable domain (outside the CDR3, taken from reference TRBV5-1 and TRBJ1-5): KAGVTQTPRYLIKTRGQQVTLSCSPISGHRSVSWYQQTPGQGLQFLFEYFSETQRNKGNFPGRFSGRQFSNSRSEMNVSTLELGDSALYLCASSLGGGSNQPQHFGDGTRLSIL.